This T cell receptor beta chain originates from a study of identical twins. Using its own MiXCR run on the 5' RACE reads, TCRdb lists one record per CDR3 protein. The sample holds approximately 300,000 distinct CDR3 sequences, less than 9.5% seen once. There are 19 residues in the CDR3. Germline-derived CDR1 and CDR2 are MGHDK and SYGVNS. The J segment lost 9 bases and the V segment lost 5 bases, leaving 18 bases of the junction unmatched. General study points: The degree of excess twin sharing was weaker in beta out-of-frame sequences. Out-of-frame alpha sequences common to twins exhibited an excess of low generation probability.

In the case of this clonotype: Its antigen remains unknown.

The same specimen was also included in a second study, on yellow fever vaccine responses in identical twins.

Specimen: CD8+ T cells sorted from blood. V gene TRBV25-1 combines with J gene TRBJ2-1, with TRBD2 identical over 14 bases. The TCR comes from a woman aged 18-29 years in good health. CDR3 coding DNA: TGTGCCAGCAGTCCCAAAAGCGCGACTAGCGGGAGGGCCATAGTTGAGCAGTTCTTC. Its protein is CASSPKSATSGRAIVEQFF.